Given below is one T cell receptor (beta chain) in context. Antigen unknown. These data come from a study of shared clonotypes between healthy human individuals. Study-wide results and caveats: Sorted-subset sequencing was shown by rarefaction to be incomplete despite large depth. The represented genetic and exposure-history diversity was limited by the small number of donors.

The naive CD8 subset, CD45RO-negative cells positively selected for CCR7, excluded terminally differentiated effector memory CD45RA+ cells. The donors, all of them Caucasian adults, lived in Nashville, Tennessee. An assay was performed, and its level was deep. Using immunoSEQ multiplex PCR, the repertoire was profiled, and TCRdb retains in-frame clones only, with some absent. The sample records about 700,000 clones, about 90% being singletons. The germline V gene encodes CDR1 SNHLY and CDR2 FYNNEI. The germline V and J ends were trimmed by 5 bases and 5 bases, with 13 bases remaining between them. This CDR3 region has 13 residues.

Sequenced: naive CD8+ T cells sorted from blood. The rearrangement joins TRBV2 to TRBJ2-7; D might be TRBD2 (5 bases). This TCR derives from a man younger than 45 in good health. The CDR3 sequence is CASSWVAADEQYF. The CDR3 DNA reads as TGTGCCAGCAGTTGGGTCGCAGCGGACGAGCAGTACTTC.